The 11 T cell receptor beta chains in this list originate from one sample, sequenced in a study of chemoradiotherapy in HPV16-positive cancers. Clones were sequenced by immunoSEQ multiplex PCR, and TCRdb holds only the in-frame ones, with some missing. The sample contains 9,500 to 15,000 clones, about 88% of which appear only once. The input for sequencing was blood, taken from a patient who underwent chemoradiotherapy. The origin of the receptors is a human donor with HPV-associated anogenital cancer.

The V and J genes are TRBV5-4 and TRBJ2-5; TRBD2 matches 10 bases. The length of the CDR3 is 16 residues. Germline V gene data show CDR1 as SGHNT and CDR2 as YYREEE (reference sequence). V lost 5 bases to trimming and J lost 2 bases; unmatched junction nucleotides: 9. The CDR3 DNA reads TGTGCCAGCAGTCTGTCTAGCGGGGGTACACAAGAGACCCAGTACTTC. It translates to CASSLSSGGTQETQYF.

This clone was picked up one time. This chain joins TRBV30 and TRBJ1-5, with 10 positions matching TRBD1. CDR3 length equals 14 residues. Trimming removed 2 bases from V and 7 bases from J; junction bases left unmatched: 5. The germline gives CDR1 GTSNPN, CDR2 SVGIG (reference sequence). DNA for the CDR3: TGTGCCTGGAGTCGGGACAGGGGAGGGCAGCCCCAGCATTTT. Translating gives CAWSRDRGGQPQHF.

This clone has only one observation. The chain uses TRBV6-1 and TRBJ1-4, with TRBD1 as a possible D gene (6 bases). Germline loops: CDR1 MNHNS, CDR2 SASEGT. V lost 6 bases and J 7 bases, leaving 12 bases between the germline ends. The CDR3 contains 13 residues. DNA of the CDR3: TGTGCCAGCAGGGAACAGGGTATTGAAAAACTGTTTTTT. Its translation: CASREQGIEKLFF.

CDR3 nucleotide sequence: TGCAGCGTTGACGGGGGGGAGGGTGGCACTGAAGCTTTCTTT. It encodes CSVDGGEGGTEAFF. The chain couples TRBV29-1 to TRBJ1-1; tentatively, D is TRBD1 (5 bases). Deletions cut 3 bases from V and 4 bases from J, with 15 bases between. Germline CDR1 is SQVTM and CDR2 is ANQGSEA. The CDR3 covers 14 residues. The whole variable domain, filled in from reference TRBV29-1 and TRBJ1-1, reads SAVISQKPSRDICQRGTSLTIQCQVDSQVTMMFWYRQQPGQSLTLIATANQGSEATYESGFVIDKFPISRPNLTFSTLTVSNMSPEDSSIYLCSVDGGEGGTEAFFGQGTRLTVV.

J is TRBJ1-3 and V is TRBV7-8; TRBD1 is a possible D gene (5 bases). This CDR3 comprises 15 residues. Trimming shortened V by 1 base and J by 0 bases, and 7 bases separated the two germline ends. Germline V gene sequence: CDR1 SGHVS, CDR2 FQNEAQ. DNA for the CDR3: TGTGCCAGCAGCTTAGACCAGGGCTCTGGAAACACCATATATTTT. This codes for CASSLDQGSGNTIYF.

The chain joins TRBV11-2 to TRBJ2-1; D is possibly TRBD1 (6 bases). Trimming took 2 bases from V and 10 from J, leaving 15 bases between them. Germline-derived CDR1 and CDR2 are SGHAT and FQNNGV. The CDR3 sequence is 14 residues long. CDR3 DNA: TGTGCCAGCAGCTTACAACGGGACATCGGGGAGCAGTTCTTC. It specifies CASSLQRDIGEQFF.

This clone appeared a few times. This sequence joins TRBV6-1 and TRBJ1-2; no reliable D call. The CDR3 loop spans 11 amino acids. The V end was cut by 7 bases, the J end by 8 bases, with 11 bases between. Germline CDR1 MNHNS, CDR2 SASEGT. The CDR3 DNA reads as TGTGCCAGCACCAGGTCCTGGGGCTACACCTTC. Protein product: CASTRSWGYTF.

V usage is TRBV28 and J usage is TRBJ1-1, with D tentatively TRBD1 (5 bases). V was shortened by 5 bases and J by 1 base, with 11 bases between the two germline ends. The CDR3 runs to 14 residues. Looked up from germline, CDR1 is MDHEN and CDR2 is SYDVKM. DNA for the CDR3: TGTGCCAGCAGTATTATCACAGGGAACACTGAAGCTTTCTTT. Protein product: CASSIITGNTEAFF.

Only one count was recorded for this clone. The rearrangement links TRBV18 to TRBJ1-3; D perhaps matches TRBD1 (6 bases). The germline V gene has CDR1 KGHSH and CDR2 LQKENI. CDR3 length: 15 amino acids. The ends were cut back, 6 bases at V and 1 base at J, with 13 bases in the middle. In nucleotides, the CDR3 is TGTGCCAGCTCTCAAACAGGGATTTCTGGAAACACCATATATTTT. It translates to CASSQTGISGNTIYF.

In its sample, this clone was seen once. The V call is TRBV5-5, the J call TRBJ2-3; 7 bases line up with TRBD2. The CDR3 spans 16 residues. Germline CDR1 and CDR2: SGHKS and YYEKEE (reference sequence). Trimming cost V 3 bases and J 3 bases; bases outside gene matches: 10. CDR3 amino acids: CASSSGGGFGTDTQYF. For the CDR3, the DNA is TGTGCCAGCAGCTCGGGGGGAGGGTTCGGGACAGATACGCAGTATTTT.

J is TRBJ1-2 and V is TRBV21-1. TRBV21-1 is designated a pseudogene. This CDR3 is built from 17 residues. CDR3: CASSPLKPPGYTYGYTF. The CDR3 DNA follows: TGTGCCAGCAGCCCCTTAAAACCCCCGGGGTATACCTATGGCTACACCTTC.